This T cell receptor (beta chain) was captured in a study of identical twins. Notes on the study in general: Cross-sectional statistical analysis was relied on for the conclusions, without the same donors being followed. It was possible that invariant MAIT and iNKT cells partly confounded the zero-insertion analyses. Insertions were fewer in abundant cord blood beta clonotypes, whereas memory repertoires showed none of this pattern.

Each CDR3 protein is one row after TCRdb ran MiXCR on the 5' RACE reads. The table has 450,000 to 650,000 distinct CDR3 sequences, more than 9% seen once. There were only healthy Caucasians among the donors. This clonotype was observed at least ten times. What it binds is not known. The CDR3 consists of 13 residues. The junction had 4 bases not matched to a gene; V was cut back by 3 bases and J by 7 bases. Per germline, CDR1 SGHTA and CDR2 FQGTGA. These same data were also listed under a study on yellow fever vaccine responses in identical twins.

Sequencing was done on a sample of PBMCs. This receptor was taken from a young woman in good health. This chain joins TRBV7-3 and TRBJ1-1; 8 bases are a match to TRBD1. In nucleotides, the CDR3 is TGTGCCAGCAGCTTTTCAGGGGGCGGTGAAGCTTTCTTT. Translated, it gives CASSFSGGGEAFF.